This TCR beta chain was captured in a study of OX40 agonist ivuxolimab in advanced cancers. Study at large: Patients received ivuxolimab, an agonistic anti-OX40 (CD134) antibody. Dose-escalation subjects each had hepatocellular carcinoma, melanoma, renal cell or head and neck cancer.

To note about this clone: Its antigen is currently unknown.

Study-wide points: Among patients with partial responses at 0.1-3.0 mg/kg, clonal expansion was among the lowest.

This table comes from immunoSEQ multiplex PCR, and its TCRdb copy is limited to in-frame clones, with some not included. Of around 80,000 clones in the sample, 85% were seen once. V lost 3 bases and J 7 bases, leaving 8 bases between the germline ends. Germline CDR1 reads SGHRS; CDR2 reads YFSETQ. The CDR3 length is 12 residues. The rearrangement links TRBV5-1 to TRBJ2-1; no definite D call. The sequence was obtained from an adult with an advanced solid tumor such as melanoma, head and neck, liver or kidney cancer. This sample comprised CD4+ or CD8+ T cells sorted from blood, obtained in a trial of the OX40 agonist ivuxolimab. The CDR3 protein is CASSWAENEQFF. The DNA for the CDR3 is TGCGCCAGCAGCTGGGCAGAGAATGAGCAGTTCTTC. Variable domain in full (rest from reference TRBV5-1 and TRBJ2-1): KAGVTQTPRYLIKTRGQQVTLSCSPISGHRSVSWYQQTPGQGLQFLFEYFSETQRNKGNFPGRFSGRQFSNSRSEMNVSTLELGDSALYLCASSWAENEQFFGPGTRLTVL.